This T cell receptor beta chain was retrieved from a study of blood T cell repertoires in COVID-19. About the study: Some COVID-19 samples were acute and others convalescent; all came from the United States, Italy and Spain. PBMCs, B-cell-depleted T cells, or T cells were the source of the cDNA or gDNA that made up the material.

CDR1 SGHAT and CDR2 FQNNGV come from the germline V gene. V was pared by 6 bases and J by 3 bases, with 6 bases between. CDR3 length: 11 amino acids. Under the authors' procedure: By means of reference gene primer amplification, nucleated cell counts were estimated. Profiling relied on immunoSEQ multiplex PCR, and the TCRdb table lists in-frame clones only, not all of them. V, J and clone size derive from that table, while D and trimming were established from the DNA sequence. The data hold 150,000 to 170,000 clones, with about 90% observed a single time. The receptor comes from a man aged 50 to 59 with acute or convalescent COVID-19. The sequenced sample consisted of peripheral blood. The chain employs TRBV11-2 and TRBJ2-7, with D perhaps TRBD2 (5 bases). CDR3 sequence: CASRGDYEQYF. The CDR3 coding sequence is TGTGCCAGCAGGGGAGACTACGAGCAGTACTTC.